This TCR beta chain originates from a study of blood T cells in healthy people across ages. Whole-study results and caveats: It was held that the diversity estimates obtained from one million T cells were underestimates.

This clonotype was found a few times. Its antigen remains unidentified. Alongside a J-beta primer mix, a sample-barcoded 5' primer served in a second PCR lasting 7 to 11 cycles. Every cDNA molecule carried a tag from a template-switch adaptor bearing 12 random nucleotides. TCRdb independently ran MiXCR on the 5' RACE reads; one entry per CDR3 protein. The table lists about 1.6 million distinct CDR3 sequences, 30% to 40% of them singletons. The germline V gene encodes CDR1 DFQATT and CDR2 SNEGSKA (reference sequence). Trimming removed 6 bases at V and 4 bases at J, with 14 bases between. The CDR3 is made up of 13 amino acids. Isolated per sample were at least 7 million PBMCs.

The clonotype was recovered from a woman aged 25 to 45 in good health. This chain uses TRBV20-1 with TRBJ2-3; tentative D call: TRBD2 (6 bases). Sequencing input: blood. The CDR3 reads CSAPGLTADTQYF. CDR3 nucleotide sequence: TGCAGTGCACCGGGACTTACGGCAGATACGCAGTATTTT.